These T cell receptor beta chains were read from a single sample in a study of T cell repertoires in cytomegalovirus infection. In TCRdb, the reads were re-called with MiXCR into one record per CDR3 protein. The data show about 530,000 distinct CDR3 sequences, with approximately 25% seen just once and approximately 13% held by the top ten. The specimen was PBMCs. The receptors shown here come from a human donor in good health (CMV status not recorded). Some clones in this sample may be carry-over from other donors' samples. Both conserved end residues are part of each CDR3. D genes are given only for firm matches. Not every row has a clone size; where given, it reads once, few, many or a size class.

j_call clone_size v_call d_call cdr3_aa cdr3_nt
TRBJ2-1 - TRBV19 TRBD2 CASSILAAYNEQFF TGTGCCAGTAGTATACTAGCGGCATACAATGAGCAGTTCTTC
TRBJ2-7 - TRBV4-3 - CASSQAVQGSAYEQYF TGCGCCAGCAGCCAAGCGGTTCAGGGAAGCGCCTACGAGCAGTACTTC
TRBJ2-7 few TRBV6-2/TRBV6-3 - CASSLPWKTYEQYF TGTGCCAGCAGTCTCCCGTGGAAAACCTACGAGCAGTACTTC
TRBJ1-4 - TRBV4-1 - CASSQERQATNEKLFF TGCGCCAGCAGCCAGGAGAGACAGGCAACTAATGAAAAACTGTTTTTT
TRBJ1-1 - TRBV20-1 - CSARGQGTNTEAFF TGCAGTGCTAGAGGGCAGGGGACGAACACTGAAGCTTTCTTT
TRBJ1-1 many TRBV7-2 - CASSRGDSGTEAFF TGTGCCAGCAGCCGGGGCGATTCGGGCACTGAAGCTTTCTTT
TRBJ2-2 - TRBV3-1 - CASSQERTRRELFF TGTGCCAGCAGCCAAGAACGGACCCGCCGGGAGCTGTTTTTT
TRBJ1-1 few TRBV6-1 - CASSAVKNTEAFF TGTGCCAGCAGTGCCGTAAAGAACACTGAAGCTTTCTTT
TRBJ2-3 - TRBV6-2/TRBV6-3 - CASSWGAGSTDTQYF TGTGCCAGCAGTTGGGGAGCGGGCAGCACAGATACGCAGTATTTT
TRBJ2-1 few TRBV29-1 - CSPRNRKNEQFF TGCAGCCCCCGGAATAGGAAGAATGAGCAGTTCTTC
TRBJ1-5 few TRBV18 TRBD1 CASSPRTGVSNQPQHF TGTGCCAGCTCACCAAGGACAGGGGTGAGCAATCAGCCCCAGCATTTT
TRBJ1-5 few TRBV7-8 - CASSLSGTNSNQPQHF TGTGCCAGCAGCTTAAGCGGGACAAATAGCAATCAGCCCCAGCATTTT
TRBJ1-2 many TRBV7-9 - CASSKTRGNYGYTF TGTGCCAGCAGCAAGACACGAGGGAACTATGGCTACACCTTC
TRBJ2-3 - TRBV5-4 - CASSFLQGAVPTDTQYF TGTGCCAGCAGCTTCCTTCAGGGAGCAGTTCCCACAGATACGCAGTATTTT
TRBJ1-2 - TRBV5-1 - CASSQRTDYGYTF TGCGCCAGCAGCCAAAGGACAGATTATGGCTACACCTTC
TRBJ2-1 - TRBV5-6 TRBD1 CASRPGTGTYNEQFF TGTGCCAGCAGACCCGGGACAGGGACTTACAATGAGCAGTTCTTC